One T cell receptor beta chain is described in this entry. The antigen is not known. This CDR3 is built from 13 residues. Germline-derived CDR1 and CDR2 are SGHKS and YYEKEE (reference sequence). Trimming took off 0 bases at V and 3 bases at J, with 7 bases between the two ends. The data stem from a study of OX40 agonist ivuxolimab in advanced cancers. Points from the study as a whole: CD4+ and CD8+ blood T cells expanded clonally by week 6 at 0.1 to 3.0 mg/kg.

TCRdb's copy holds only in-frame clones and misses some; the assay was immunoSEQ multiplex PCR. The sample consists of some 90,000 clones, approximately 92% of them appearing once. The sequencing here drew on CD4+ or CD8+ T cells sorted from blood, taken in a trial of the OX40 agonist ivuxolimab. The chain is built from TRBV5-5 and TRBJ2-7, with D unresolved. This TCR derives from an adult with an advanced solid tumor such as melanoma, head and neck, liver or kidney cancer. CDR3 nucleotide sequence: TGTGCCAGCAGCTTGGTTCTCATCTACGAGCAGTACTTC. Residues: CASSLVLIYEQYF.